This entry describes one TCR beta chain. In the original processing: Amplifying reference gene primers gave estimates of nucleated cell counts. TCRdb keeps only in-frame clones here, not all; method: immunoSEQ multiplex PCR. V and J calls and clone size follow that table, whereas D and trimming were derived from the DNA. This sample carries 70,000 to 95,000 clones, 80% of them seen once, and the ten largest clones take about 15%. This sample stems from a study of blood T cell repertoires in COVID-19. Study overall: Material from acute and convalescent COVID-19 was sourced from the United States, Italy and Spain. T cells, B-cell-depleted T cells, or PBMCs provided the cDNA or gDNA that served as material.

The length of the CDR3 is 17 residues. The trim removed 0 bases at V and 7 bases at J, leaving 13 bases unmatched. CDR1 and CDR2 from the germline V gene are SGHRS and YFSETQ. Sequences were obtained from peripheral blood. The TCR comes from a human donor in a cohort sampled during active COVID-19. V and J are TRBV5-1 and TRBJ2-1; 7 bases are a match to TRBD1. The CDR3 reads CASSLVTGISNRNEQFF. The CDR3 DNA is TGCGCCAGCAGCTTGGTGACAGGGATAAGTAATAGGAATGAGCAGTTCTTC. Combining the CDR3 with reference TRBV5-1 and TRBJ2-1 gives the whole variable domain KAGVTQTPRYLIKTRGQQVTLSCSPISGHRSVSWYQQTPGQGLQFLFEYFSETQRNKGNFPGRFSGRQFSNSRSEMNVSTLELGDSALYLCASSLVTGISNRNEQFFGPGTRLTVL.